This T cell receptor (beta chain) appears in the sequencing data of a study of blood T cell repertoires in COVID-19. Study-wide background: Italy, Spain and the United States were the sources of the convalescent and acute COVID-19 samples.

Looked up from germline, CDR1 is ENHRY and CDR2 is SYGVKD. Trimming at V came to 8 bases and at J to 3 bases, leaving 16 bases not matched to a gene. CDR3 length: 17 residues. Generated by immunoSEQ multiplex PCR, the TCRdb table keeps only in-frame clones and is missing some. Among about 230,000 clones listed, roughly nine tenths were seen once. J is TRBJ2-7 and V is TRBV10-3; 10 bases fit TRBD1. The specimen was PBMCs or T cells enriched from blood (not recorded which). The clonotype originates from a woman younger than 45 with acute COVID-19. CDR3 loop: CAIQPGQGRSENYEQYF. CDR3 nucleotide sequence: TGTGCCATCCAACCGGGACAGGGGAGAAGTGAGAACTACGAGCAGTACTTC.